This TCR beta chain was recorded in a study of blood T cell repertoires in COVID-19. Study-level information: Acute-phase and convalescent COVID-19 samples originated in the United States, Italy and Spain.

V shed 1 base, J shed 9 bases, and the junction held 12 bases outside the gene matches. The CDR3 totals 18 residues. The germline CDR1 and CDR2 sequences are SGHRS and YFSETQ. Sequenced by immunoSEQ multiplex PCR; TCRdb stores in-frame clones only, minus some. The repertoire has approximately 94,000 clones, about 86% of them found once; the top ten carry 5%. Specimen: peripheral blood. The V and J genes are TRBV5-1 and TRBJ2-1; 14 positions match TRBD2. The receptor's source is a human donor in a cohort sampled during active COVID-19. The CDR3 region is CASSLKVGTSGSEGEQFF. Written as DNA, the CDR3 is TGCGCCAGCAGCTTGAAGGTCGGGACTAGCGGGAGTGAAGGTGAGCAGTTCTTC.